One sample yielded the 24 T cell receptor beta chains listed below, sequenced in a study of response to subunit inactivated influenza vaccine. TCRdb analysed the RT-PCR reads with MiXCR anew, one entry per CDR3 protein. The table shows under 850,000 distinct CDR3 sequences, with 18% occurring only once. The source was PBMCs from blood, collected more than 4 days after vaccination. These receptors originate from a middle-aged man who received an inactivated influenza vaccine.

This chain joins TRBV6-1 and TRBJ1-5, with D maybe TRBD1 (6 bases). V was trimmed by 9 bases and J by 5 bases, leaving 17 bases between them. The V gene's germline CDR1 is MNHNS and CDR2 SASEGT. This CDR3 spans 14 amino acids. CDR3 in DNA: TGTGCCAGTTGGGGGGACACAGGGCATCAGCCCCAGCATTTT. Amino acids: CASWGDTGHQPQHF.

This clonotype was counted between two and nine times. The chain joins TRBV10-3 to TRBJ2-7; 10 bases fit TRBD1. The germline gives CDR1 ENHRY, CDR2 SYGVKD. The V segment lost 11 bases and the J segment 4 bases; nucleotides outside the gene matches: 5. The CDR3 spans 12 residues. CDR3 coding DNA: TGTGCCGTCTGGGACAGGGGTTACGAGCAGTACTTC. This sequence encodes CAVWDRGYEQYF.

This clonotype was seen only a few times. The genes are TRBV20-1 and TRBJ2-1; 10 bases are a match to TRBD2. V lost 2 bases to trimming and J lost 2 bases; unmatched junction nucleotides: 6. Germline-derived CDR1 and CDR2 are DFQATT and SNEGSKA (reference sequence). The CDR3 is 16 residues long. The CDR3 spells CSARYLAGEAYNEQFF. CDR3 DNA: TGCAGTGCTAGATATCTAGCGGGGGAAGCCTACAATGAGCAGTTCTTC.

V and J are TRBV15 and TRBJ2-5; the D is unclear. The V and J ends lost 0 bases and 1 base respectively, with 6 bases between them. CDR1 is LNHNV, CDR2 YYDKDF, per germline (reference sequence). This CDR3 has 14 residues. The chain's CDR3 is CATSRDPTQETQYF. The DNA for the CDR3 is TGTGCCACCAGCAGAGACCCAACCCAAGAGACCCAGTACTTC. The variable domain in full, with the rest retrieved from reference TRBV15 and TRBJ2-5, is DAMVIQNPRYQVTQFGKPVTLSCSQTLNHNVMYWYQQKSSQAPKLLFHYYDKDFNNEADTPDNFQSRRPNTSFCFLDIRSPGLGDTAMYLCATSRDPTQETQYFGPGTRLLVL.

The chain links TRBV4-1 to TRBJ2-1; weak D call: TRBD2 (6 bases). The CDR3 length is 15 residues. V was trimmed by 0 bases and J by 5 bases, leaving 11 bases between them. Germline V gene lookup returns CDR1 MGHRA and CDR2 YSYEKL. CDR3: CASSQEAGGHNEQFF. In DNA, the CDR3 is TGCGCCAGCAGCCAAGAAGCCGGGGGTCACAATGAGCAGTTCTTC.

V and J are TRBV5-6 and TRBJ2-5; 7 bases line up with TRBD1. The CDR3 has 14 residues. V shed 5 bases, J shed 5 bases, and the junction held 9 bases outside the gene matches. The V gene's germline CDR1 is SGHDT and CDR2 YYEEEE. The CDR3 DNA follows: TGTGCCAGCAGGAGACAGGGCAGTGAGGAGACCCAGTACTTC. It translates to CASRRQGSEETQYF.

This clonotype was seen repeatedly, ten times or more. V usage is TRBV20-1 and J usage is TRBJ2-1; TRBD2 matches 8 bases. The V and J ends lost 8 bases and 7 bases, in that order; junction bases with no gene match: 10. The germline V gene has CDR1 DFQATT and CDR2 SNEGSKA (reference sequence). There are 13 residues in the CDR3. In nucleotides, the CDR3 is TGCAGTTCGACACCGGGGGGGGTAAATGAGCAGTTCTTC. Its translation: CSSTPGGVNEQFF.

In its sample, this clonotype was seen a few times. CDR3 residues: CAISPRALAGGEQYF. The CDR3 DNA is TGTGCCATCAGCCCCCGGGCCCTAGCGGGAGGCGAGCAGTACTTC. The chain combines TRBV10-3 with TRBJ2-7; 11 bases are shared with TRBD2. V gave up 6 bases and J gave up 6 bases; unmatched junction bases: 10. Germline CDR1 reads ENHRY; CDR2 reads SYGVKD. The CDR3 sequence is 15 residues long.

The chain uses TRBV6-1 and TRBJ2-7; D is tentatively TRBD1 or TRBD2 (6 bases each). Germline-derived CDR1 and CDR2 are MNHNS and SASEGT. Deletions cut 7 bases from V and 4 bases from J, with 20 bases between. This CDR3 region has 15 residues. This CDR3 reads CASKSGHHGTYEQYF. DNA of the CDR3: TGTGCCAGCAAATCGGGACACCATGGGACTTACGAGCAGTACTTC.

The J gene is TRBJ2-3, the V gene TRBV3-1, with 10 bases identical to TRBD2. The ends lost 6 bases at V and 7 bases at J; junction bases unmatched: 10. CDR1 LGHDT and CDR2 YNNKEL come from the germline V gene (reference sequence). This CDR3 is 15 amino acids long. The CDR3 sequence: CASSLSGRARNTQYF. CDR3 DNA: TGTGCCAGCAGTCTCAGCGGGAGGGCCAGGAATACGCAGTATTTT.

This clonotype has at least ten counts. This sequence joins TRBV3-1 and TRBJ1-1; D perhaps matches TRBD1 (5 bases). This CDR3 contains 14 residues. V lost 3 bases and J lost 1, with 9 bases in between. Germline-derived CDR1 and CDR2 are LGHDT and YNNKEL (reference sequence). CDR3 bases: TGTGCCAGCAGCCAGCTCGGGGGGAACACTGAAGCTTTCTTT. Its translation: CASSQLGGNTEAFF.

V is TRBV20-1 and J is TRBJ2-4; D gene unclear. This CDR3 is built from 12 residues. The V and J ends lost 6 bases and 6 bases respectively, with 12 bases between them. CDR1 and CDR2 (germline): DFQATT, SNEGSKA (reference sequence). Written as DNA, the CDR3 is TGCAGTGCCCTCTTCTCCGGAAACATTCAGTACTTC. Amino acid sequence: CSALFSGNIQYF.

There are a few counts of this clonotype. The rearrangement links TRBV7-6 to TRBJ1-1; D unclear. The V and J ends lost 1 base and 8 bases respectively, with 8 bases between them. CDR1 is SGHVS, CDR2 FNYEAQ, per germline. CDR3 length: 12 amino acids. The CDR3 is CASSLDRSEAFF. The DNA for the CDR3 is TGTGCCAGCAGCTTAGATAGGTCGGAAGCTTTCTTT.

This CDR3 is CASSWTPGPVSTDTQYF. The CDR3 DNA sequence: TGTGCCAGCAGCTGGACACCGGGACCTGTTAGCACAGATACGCAGTATTTT. The chain couples TRBV5-4 to TRBJ2-3; D tentatively fits TRBD1 or TRBD2 (5 bases each). V shed 3 bases and J shed 0 bases, with 17 bases lying between them. The CDR3 covers 17 residues. The germline V gene encodes CDR1 SGHNT and CDR2 YYREEE (reference sequence).

This clonotype occurred a few times. The V and J genes are TRBV7-2 and TRBJ2-3; TRBD1 aligns across 8 bases. This CDR3 spans 15 amino acids. V was pared by 4 bases and J by 5 bases, with 8 bases of the junction left unmatched. Germline assignment: CDR1 SGHTA and CDR2 FQGNSA. In DNA form, the CDR3 reads TGTGCCAGCAGCTCGCACAGGGGGGCAAAAGATACGCAGTATTTT. Translated: CASSSHRGAKDTQYF.

This rearrangement joins TRBV25-1 to TRBJ1-2; possible D gene TRBD1, 6 bases. Trimming took 1 base from V and 8 from J, leaving 8 bases between them. Germline V gene sequence: CDR1 MGHDK, CDR2 SYGVNS. This CDR3 has 12 amino acids. The CDR3 region is CASSESGGGYTF. The CDR3 DNA follows: TGTGCCAGCAGTGAATCGGGGGGCGGCTACACCTTC.

V gene TRBV4-3 combines with J gene TRBJ2-5, with D maybe TRBD2 (5 bases). Germline V gene sequence: CDR1 LGHNA, CDR2 YSLEER. The CDR3 contains 14 residues. Trimming pared 3 bases from V and 5 bases from J, leaving 13 bases between. The CDR3 DNA reads TGCGCCAGCAGCCAGCTAGCCCCAGCCGAGACCCAGTACTTC. It codes for CASSQLAPAETQYF.

The V gene is TRBV12-3 or TRBV12-4, the J gene TRBJ2-7; 9 positions match TRBD1. V was pared by 3 bases and J by 6 bases, with 6 bases of the junction left unmatched. The CDR3 covers 14 residues. CDR3 residues: CASSFGTGIIEQYF. CDR3 nucleotides: TGTGCCAGCAGTTTTGGGACAGGGATTATCGAGCAGTACTTC.

The chain combines TRBV12-3 or TRBV12-4 with TRBJ2-7; TRBD1 aligns across 10 bases. V was clipped by 2 bases and J by 7 bases; unmatched bases: 11. This CDR3 is 16 amino acids long. CDR3: CASSLLGTGVKGEQYF. The CDR3 DNA is TGTGCCAGCAGTTTATTGGGGACAGGGGTCAAAGGGGAGCAGTACTTC.

This clonotype was picked up a small number of times. The V call is TRBV5-1, the J call TRBJ2-2, with 9 nucleotides matching TRBD1. V shed 6 bases and J 4 bases; nucleotides not matched to a gene: 10. Germline-derived CDR1 and CDR2 are SGHRS and YFSETQ. The CDR3 loop spans 16 amino acids. CDR3 sequence reads: CASTSGTGSATGELFF. In nucleotides, the CDR3 is TGCGCCAGCACCTCCGGGACAGGGTCCGCCACCGGGGAGCTGTTTTTT.

The chain joins TRBV24-1 to TRBJ2-2; D tentatively reads TRBD1 or TRBD2 (5 bases each). The CDR3 totals 14 residues. V was shortened by 3 bases and J by 6 bases, with 10 bases between the two germline ends. Germline CDR1 is KGHDR and CDR2 is SFDVKD. CDR3 in DNA: TGTGCCACCAGTGATATCCAGGGACCCGGGGAGCTGTTTTTT. The encoded protein is CATSDIQGPGELFF.

This clonotype was seen more than once but under ten times. V and J are TRBV28 and TRBJ2-1; 9 nucleotides align to TRBD2. The V and J ends lost 4 bases and 3 bases, in that order; junction bases with no gene match: 7. CDR1 and CDR2 (germline): MDHEN, SYDVKM. The CDR3 extends over 16 amino acids. In DNA form, the CDR3 reads TGTGCCAGCAGTTATCAGACTAGCGGAATCTACAATGAGCAGTTCTTC. Translating gives CASSYQTSGIYNEQFF.

The sample holds one count of this clonotype. An end of the junction differs from the germline gene, which may be a read error. The rearrangement joins TRBV20-1 to TRBJ1-1; 9 bases align to TRBD1. From germline, CDR1 is DFQATT and CDR2 SNEGSKA (reference sequence). The CDR3 runs 13 residues. This chain's CDR3 is CSAGQGPNTQAFF. In nucleotides, the CDR3 is TGCAGTGCTGGACAGGGGCCGAACACTCAAGCTTTCTTT.

The rearrangement links TRBV12-3 or TRBV12-4 to TRBJ2-7; 7 bases fit TRBD1. The V segment lost 8 bases and the J segment 3 bases; nucleotides outside the gene matches: 4. There are 12 residues in the CDR3. The CDR3 DNA reads TGTGCCAGCGGTGGACAGGACTACGAGCAGTACTTC. Translation: CASGGQDYEQYF.